This entry lists 25 T cell receptor beta chains sequenced from one sample in a study of T cells in Graves' hyperthyroidism and ophthalmopathy. RNA transcripts served as the template for amplifying TCR beta CDR3 regions. The HTBI primer set served for first-round RT-PCR of the TCR CDR3. TCRdb ran MiXCR on the multiplex PCR reads and lists one entry per CDR3 protein. The profile shows around 800,000 distinct CDR3 sequences, about two fifths of them singletons. The sequenced sample was blood. Receptors originate from a man aged 18 to 30 with Graves' hyperthyroidism.

Note on this clonotype: An end of the junction differs from the germline gene, which may be a read error. The rearrangement joins TRBV7-9 to TRBJ2-6, with 9 bases lining up with TRBD1. Germline-derived CDR1 and CDR2 are SEHNR and FQNEAQ (reference sequence). The CDR3 contains 14 residues. CDR3 sequence: CASSLGTGDNVLTF. CDR3 sequence (DNA): TGTGCCAGCAGCTTAGGGACAGGGGACAACGTCCTGACTTTC.

With regard to this clonotype: A clone one base away is much larger, so this may be a read error. The chain carries TRBV2 and TRBJ1-5; D might be TRBD1 (5 bases). Germline CDR1 SNHLY, CDR2 FYNNEI. This CDR3 is 15 amino acids long. DNA for the CDR3: TGTGCCAGCGGTGAAGAGGGGATTAGCAATCAGCCCCAGCATTTT. This gives the protein CASGEEGISNQPQHF.

About this clonotype: A clone one base away is much larger, so this may be a read error. This CDR3 fails to terminate in the conserved phenylalanine or tryptophan, so it likely reflects a read error. V gene TRBV20-1 combines with J gene TRBJ1-6, with D perhaps matching TRBD1 (5 bases). V shed 3 bases and J shed 7 bases, with 16 bases lying between them. Germline V lookup: CDR1 DFQATT, CDR2 SNEGSKA (reference sequence). The CDR3 contains 15 residues. The CDR3 bases are TGCAGTGCTAGTTCGGGGGAGGCTTGGAATTCACCCCTCCACCTT. Translated: CSASSGEAWNSPLHL.

This clonotype has a count of ten or more. The chain links TRBV15 to TRBJ2-2; D remains unclear. Germline V lookup: CDR1 LNHNV, CDR2 YYDKDF (reference sequence). Trimming pared 3 bases from V and 6 bases from J, leaving 11 bases between. The CDR3 consists of 14 residues. CDR3 nucleotides: TGTGCCACCAGCAGCGTCCGCTGGGCCGGGGAGCTGTTTTTT. Its protein product is CATSSVRWAGELFF.

Worth noting for this clonotype: The CDR3 carries no conserved terminal phenylalanine or tryptophan, so it likely arises from a read error. V usage is TRBV7-9 and J usage is TRBJ2-3; the D gene could be TRBD1 or TRBD2 (5 bases each). Trimming removed 2 bases from V and 4 bases from J, with 10 bases in between. This CDR3 is built from 14 residues. The V gene's germline CDR1 is SEHNR and CDR2 FQNEAQ (reference sequence). The CDR3 spells CASSLMQGPDTQYI. Written as DNA, the CDR3 is TGTGCCAGCAGCTTAATGCAGGGACCAGATACGCAGTATATT.

The genes are TRBV29-1 and TRBJ1-6; the match to TRBD1 covers 11 bases. There are 13 residues in the CDR3. Germline CDR1 is SQVTM and CDR2 is ANQGSEA. The V and J ends lost 8 bases and 10 bases, in that order; junction bases with no gene match: 7. CDR3 DNA: TGCAGCAGCTCGGGACAGGGGGTGTCACCCCTCCACTTT. The encoded protein is CSSSGQGVSPLHF.

The J gene is TRBJ2-2, the V gene TRBV24-1; D remains ambiguous. This CDR3 has 12 residues. Trimming stripped 4 bases from V and 9 bases from J, with 8 bases between. The germline gives CDR1 KGHDR, CDR2 SFDVKD. The CDR3 region has the DNA TGTGCCACCAGTGACTCACGACGGGAGCTGTTTTTT. Amino acid sequence: CATSDSRRELFF.

This clonotype was seen only once. The chain links TRBV29-1 to TRBJ2-7; D possibly corresponds to TRBD1 (5 bases). CDR1 is SQVTM and CDR2 is ANQGSEA in the germline V gene. The length of the CDR3 is 14 residues. Trimming stripped 6 bases from V and 1 base from J, with 16 bases between. The CDR3 reads CSVQEKGESYEQYF. DNA for the CDR3: TGCAGCGTACAGGAGAAGGGTGAATCCTACGAGCAGTACTTC.

This clonotype was seen many times. The chain combines TRBV25-1 with TRBJ1-3; 7 positions agree with TRBD1. J lost 0 bases, V lost 2 bases, and 4 bases had no gene match. Per germline, CDR1 MGHDK and CDR2 SYGVNS. The CDR3 covers 16 residues. The CDR3 DNA reads TGTGCCAGCAGTGAAAGCCGGGACAGCTCTGGAAACACCATATATTTT. Translation: CASSESRDSSGNTIYF.

Turning to this clonotype: Possible read error: a much larger clone is one base away. This chain connects TRBV20-1 to TRBJ1-5; D perhaps matches TRBD1 (5 bases). The V end was cut by 0 bases, the J end by 6 bases, with 6 bases between. From germline, CDR1 is DFQATT and CDR2 SNEGSKA (reference sequence). The CDR3 is 12 amino acids. The CDR3 DNA sequence: TGCAGTGCTAGAGAGGGGCCTCAGCCCCAGCATTTT. Protein sequence: CSAREGPQPQHF.

This clonotype was recorded at least ten times. The chain links TRBV29-1 to TRBJ2-5; TRBD1 aligns across 7 bases. Trimming removed 4 bases from V and 1 base from J; junction bases left unmatched: 9. Germline V gene sequence: CDR1 SQVTM, CDR2 ANQGSEA. The CDR3 contains 15 residues. For the CDR3, the DNA is TGCAGCGTTGCCCCCGCGACAGGGCCCCAAGAGACCCAGTACTTC. Encoded protein: CSVAPATGPQETQYF.

CDR3: CAVGGQGPDQQETQYF. CDR3 sequence (DNA): TGTGCCGTGGGCGGCCAGGGCCCGGATCAGCAAGAGACCCAGTACTTC. The chain recombines TRBV10-3 with TRBJ2-5, with D maybe TRBD1 (5 bases). Deletions cut 11 bases from V and 2 bases from J, with 24 bases between. The V gene's germline CDR1 is ENHRY and CDR2 SYGVKD. The CDR3 covers 16 residues.

The chain is built from TRBV2 and TRBJ2-5; D is unclear. Trimming pared 11 bases from V and 5 bases from J, leaving 9 bases between. There are 10 residues in the CDR3. Germline CDR1 and CDR2: SNHLY and FYNNEI. The CDR3 sequence is CAGGRETQYF. The CDR3, as DNA: TGTGCCGGCGGCCGGGAGACCCAGTACTTC.

This clonotype was seen many times. V usage is TRBV2 and J usage is TRBJ1-5, with D uncertain. Germline assignment: CDR1 SNHLY and CDR2 FYNNEI. The germline V and J ends were trimmed by 6 bases and 8 bases, with 20 bases remaining between them. CDR3 length: 15 residues. CDR3 DNA sequence: TGTGCCAGCAGCCTCATCGGGTCCGAAGGAGAGCCCCAGCATTTT. Translation gives CASSLIGSEGEPQHF. The complete variable domain, with remaining parts taken from reference TRBV2 and TRBJ1-5, reads EPEVTQTPSHQVTQMGQEVILRCVPISNHLYFYWYRQILGQKVEFLVSFYNNEISEKSEIFDDQFSVERPDGSNFTLKIRSTKLEDSAMYFCASSLIGSEGEPQHFGDGTRLSIL.

The V call is TRBV6-6, the J call TRBJ1-2; 8 nucleotides align to TRBD1. This CDR3 has 15 residues. V was pared by 6 bases and J by 6 bases, with 12 bases of the junction left unmatched. Germline CDR1 is MNHNY and CDR2 is SVGAGI (reference sequence). The DNA of the CDR3 is TGTGCCAGCAGCAGGGAGACAGGGGCCCTCGATGGCTACACCTTC. Its protein product is CASSRETGALDGYTF.

This clonotype was recorded many times. The chain uses TRBV7-2 and TRBJ2-7; D possibly uses TRBD1 or TRBD2 (5 bases each). CDR3 size: 15 residues. Germline CDR1 is SGHTA and CDR2 is FQGNSA. Trimming cost V 4 bases and J 3 bases, with 16 bases left between them. The CDR3 DNA is TGTGCCAGCAGCTCCCGGGACCGACCAGACTACGAGCAGTACTTC. It codes for CASSSRDRPDYEQYF.

Turning to this clonotype: The CDR3 end shows no conserved phenylalanine or tryptophan, and so a read error is likely. The chain is built from TRBV5-1 and TRBJ1-2; tentatively, D is TRBD1 (6 bases). The length of the CDR3 is 17 residues. Per germline, CDR1 SGHRS and CDR2 YFSETQ. V was trimmed by 1 base and J by 3 bases, leaving 19 bases between them. CDR3 sequence: CASSLPDRSRPHYGYTL. The CDR3 DNA sequence: TGCGCCAGCAGCTTGCCCGACAGGTCCCGTCCTCACTATGGCTACACCCTC.

Concerning this clonotype itself: This clone may be a read error of a much larger clone one base away. The chain uses TRBV9 and TRBJ2-6; D is unresolved. CDR1 and CDR2 (germline): SGDLS, YYNGEE. Trimming shortened V by 0 bases and J by 2 bases, and 6 bases separated the two germline ends. The CDR3 consists of 15 residues. The CDR3 reads CASSVGPTGANVLTF. Written as DNA, the CDR3 is TGTGCCAGCAGCGTAGGGCCCACTGGGGCCAACGTCCTGACTTTC. Full variable domain (remainder filled in from reference TRBV9 and TRBJ2-6): DSGVTQTPKHLITATGQRVTLRCSPRSGDLSVYWYQQSLDQGLQFLIQYYNGEERAKGNILERFSAQQFPDLHSELNLSSLELGDSALYFCASSVGPTGANVLTFGAGSRLTVL.

V usage is TRBV5-4 and J usage is TRBJ1-2; 9 nucleotides line up with TRBD1. Per the germline V gene, CDR1 is SGHNT and CDR2 is YYREEE (reference sequence). The V and J ends lost 4 bases and 2 bases, in that order; junction bases with no gene match: 6. The CDR3 has 15 amino acids. CDR3 residues: CASSPSGTGNYGYTF. DNA of the CDR3: TGTGCCAGCAGCCCCTCCGGGACAGGGAACTATGGCTACACCTTC.

This clonotype was picked up a small number of times. The chain couples TRBV13 to TRBJ1-1; 9 nucleotides align to TRBD1. Per the germline V gene, CDR1 is PRHDT and CDR2 is FYEKMQ (reference sequence). V was pared by 3 bases and J by 8 bases, with 7 bases of the junction left unmatched. This CDR3 contains 14 residues. The CDR3, as DNA: TGTGCCAGCAGCTTTTGGGGACAGGGAAAAGAAGCTTTCTTT. This encodes CASSFWGQGKEAFF.

The chain carries TRBV29-1 and TRBJ2-2; D gene unclear. V lost 0 bases and J 7 bases, leaving 3 bases between the germline ends. Germline-derived CDR1 and CDR2 are SQVTM and ANQGSEA. This CDR3 is built from 11 residues. The CDR3 sequence: CSVEDLGELFF. The CDR3 nucleotides are TGCAGCGTTGAAGATCTCGGGGAGCTGTTTTTT.

The chain recombines TRBV25-1 with TRBJ1-1; 11 nucleotides line up with TRBD1. V gave up 7 bases and J gave up 1 base; unmatched junction bases: 8. This CDR3 is 16 amino acids long. Germline V gene lookup returns CDR1 MGHDK and CDR2 SYGVNS. The CDR3 loop reads CASKRTGGLSNTEAFF. In nucleotides, the CDR3 is TGTGCCAGCAAGCGGACAGGGGGCTTATCGAACACTGAAGCTTTCTTT. Supplemented by reference TRBV25-1 and TRBJ1-1, the full variable domain reads EADIYQTPRYLVIGTGKKITLECSQTMGHDKMYWYQQDPGMELHLIHYSYGVNSTEKGDLSSESTVSRIRTEHFPLTLESARPSHTSQYLCASKRTGGLSNTEAFFGQGTRLTVV.

This clonotype was counted a single time. A single base separates this from a much larger clone, so it may be a read error. The rearrangement joins TRBV11-1 to TRBJ1-1; the D gene is possibly TRBD1 (5 bases). The CDR3 is 14 residues long. Germline assignment: CDR1 SGHAT and CDR2 FQDESV (reference sequence). V was trimmed by 5 bases and J by 6 bases, leaving 16 bases between them. CDR3 bases: TGTGCCAGCAGCACACCCGGGACCAACGCTGAAGCTTTCTTT. It is translated as CASSTPGTNAEAFF.

The chain employs TRBV12-3 or TRBV12-4 and TRBJ1-1; 7 nucleotides agree with TRBD1. V gave up 6 bases and J gave up 5 bases; unmatched junction bases: 9. The CDR3 totals 14 residues. CDR3 nucleotides: TGTGCCAGCAGCCACAGGGGCGCGAGGACTGAAGCTTTCTTT. It specifies CASSHRGARTEAFF.

This clonotype was found many times. This chain joins TRBV7-9 and TRBJ2-7; 9 bases agree with TRBD1. J lost 3 bases, V lost 7 bases, and 7 bases had no gene match. The germline V gene has CDR1 SEHNR and CDR2 FQNEAQ (reference sequence). CDR3 length: 14 residues. The CDR3 sequence: CASTSRDRDYEQYF. The CDR3 DNA follows: TGTGCCAGCACCTCCCGGGACAGGGACTACGAGCAGTACTTC. Full variable domain (remainder filled in from reference TRBV7-9 and TRBJ2-7): DTGVSQNPRHKITKRGQNVTFRCDPISEHNRLYWYRQTLGQGPEFLTYFQNEAQLEKSRLLSDRFSAERPKGSFSTLEIQRTEQGDSAMYLCASTSRDRDYEQYFGPGTRLTVT.